Listed here are 8 T cell receptor beta chains from one sample, sequenced in a study of blood T cell repertoires in COVID-19. TCRdb's copy holds only in-frame clones and misses some; the assay was immunoSEQ multiplex PCR. The sample gives a few hundred thousand clones, 80% to 90% of which show up once; 3.5% to 4% is in the top ten. The sequenced sample was PBMCs or T cells enriched from blood (not recorded which). These TCRs come from a woman between 40 and 55 years old with acute COVID-19.

V usage is TRBV7-2 and J usage is TRBJ2-5; 8 bases agree with TRBD2. Germline loops: CDR1 SGHTA, CDR2 FQGNSA. The CDR3 has 15 residues. Germline trimming cut 3 bases from V and 1 base from J; bases unmatched to any gene: 4. The CDR3 protein is CASSFSGIPQETQYF. CDR3 in DNA: TGTGCCAGCAGCTTTAGCGGGATTCCCCAAGAGACCCAGTACTTC.

The chain links TRBV29-1 to TRBJ2-2, with 10 bases lining up with TRBD1. With 4 bases clipped from V and 1 base from J, the junction kept 0 bases outside the gene matches. The CDR3 runs 14 residues. CDR1 and CDR2 (germline): SQVTM, ANQGSEA. CDR3 sequence reads: CSVGTGGNTGELFF. The CDR3 DNA is TGCAGCGTTGGGACAGGGGGGAACACCGGGGAGCTGTTTTTT.

This clone was recorded only once. The chain recombines TRBV6-5 with TRBJ2-7; 12 bases match TRBD2. Germline CDR1 MNHEY, CDR2 SVGAGI. This CDR3 comprises 14 residues. J gave up 4 bases and V 4 bases, and 2 bases lay outside the gene matches. In DNA, the CDR3 is TGTGCCAGCAGTTTTGGGACTAGCGGGTACGAGCAGTACTTC. It yields the protein CASSFGTSGYEQYF.

CDR3 in amino acids: CASSLAIGNEQFF. In DNA form, the CDR3 reads TGTGCCAGCAGCTTAGCTATCGGTAATGAGCAGTTCTTC. The V gene is TRBV7-2, the J gene TRBJ2-1, with no clear D. The V end lost 0 bases, the J end lost 7 bases, and 7 bases lay between the germline ends. The CDR3 has 13 residues. The germline CDR1 and CDR2 sequences are SGHTA and FQGNSA.

The genes are TRBV6-1 and TRBJ2-7; a weak D match, TRBD2 (5 bases). With 1 base removed from V and 4 bases from J, the gap between germline ends came to 11 bases. Per germline, CDR1 MNHNS and CDR2 SASEGT. CDR3 length: 14 residues. CDR3 DNA: TGTGCCAGCAGTGAAGGACCGGGAATTTACGAGCAGTACTTC. Amino acids: CASSEGPGIYEQYF.

The chain links TRBV5-5 to TRBJ2-7; no clear D. CDR3 size: 15 residues. V was pared by 0 bases and J by 1 base, with 11 bases between. Germline assignment: CDR1 SGHKS and CDR2 YYEKEE (reference sequence). The DNA of the CDR3 is TGTGCCAGCAGCTTGGCCTCCTCTCGTTCCTACGAGCAGTACTTC. It translates to CASSLASSRSYEQYF.

V is TRBV5-6 and J is TRBJ2-4; 10 nucleotides agree with TRBD2. Looked up from germline, CDR1 is SGHDT and CDR2 is YYEEEE. CDR3 length: 18 residues. The ends lost 0 bases at V and 3 bases at J; junction bases unmatched: 9. CDR3 in DNA: TGTGCCAGCAGCTTGGGGCTAGCGGGAGAAGTTGTCAAAAACATTCAGTACTTC. Its protein is CASSLGLAGEVVKNIQYF.

The chain joins TRBV29-1 to TRBJ1-2; D call uncertain. The V gene lost 3 bases and the J gene lost 8 bases, with 16 bases spanning the gap. CDR3 size: 13 residues. Germline CDR1 reads SQVTM; CDR2 reads ANQGSEA. The CDR3 protein is CSVDNGVGGGYTF. DNA for the CDR3: TGCAGCGTTGATAACGGGGTTGGAGGAGGCTACACCTTC. Drawing the rest from reference TRBV29-1 and TRBJ1-2, the complete variable domain is SAVISQKPSRDICQRGTSLTIQCQVDSQVTMMFWYRQQPGQSLTLIATANQGSEATYESGFVIDKFPISRPNLTFSTLTVSNMSPEDSSIYLCSVDNGVGGGYTFGSGTRLTVV.